Sequencing of this TCR beta chain was carried out in a study of blood T cell repertoires in COVID-19. V lost 2 bases and J 4 bases, leaving 9 bases between the germline ends. Germline V gene sequence: CDR1 MNHEY, CDR2 SMNVEV (reference sequence). The CDR3 has 14 residues. Original handling: Amplification of reference gene primers provided the estimated nucleated cell counts. Some clones are missing from TCRdb's copy, which holds only in-frame ones; the method was immunoSEQ multiplex PCR. From that table come the V and J calls and clone size; the DNA was used to work out D and trimming. Of some 220,000 clones in the sample, 80% to 85% were seen once.

Source material: peripheral blood. This sequence was found in a woman in her sixties or seventies with acute or convalescent COVID-19. This sequence joins TRBV27 and TRBJ1-3; no reliable D call. The CDR3 DNA sequence: TGTGCCAGCAGTTTAACGGGGTACGGAAACACCATATATTTT. Protein product: CASSLTGYGNTIYF.